This T cell receptor beta chain was identified in a study of cytomegalovirus exposure and HLA in healthy donors listed by TCRdb under 2017. At the level of the whole study: According to an earlier analysis of 587 of the donors, some 180 million T cells yielded 117 million unique TCR beta sequences and about 300 Gb of sequence data. All discovery cohort repertoires had been generated using a single sequencing platform. Roughly 300 gigabases of sequencing data and approximately 80 million unique TCR sequences were included in an early release covering 500 to 750 HLA-typed donors. Besides the first cohort of about 730 subjects, a separate validation cohort made up of 90 to 150 different subjects was used. The T cell repertoires of 666 subjects were profiled by immunosequencing and related to cytomegalovirus serostatus. Roughly five DR-DQ haplotypes were handled as single units for association and clustering, since linkage in the cohort was strong. The number of donors typed differed by locus, with 629-630 for A, B, C, DRB1 and DQB1, roughly 520 for DQA1, nearly 610 for DPA1, and 472 for DPB1. Among about 400 genotyped donors of the cohort, an average of roughly 230,000 unique TCR beta nucleotide sequences was sequenced per donor, of which about 20% were non-productive. A later analysis re-analyzed previously published TCR beta repertoires from 500 to 700 donors and added high-resolution HLA genotyping to study TCR occurrence patterns. Donor age, sex, ethnicity and CMV serostatus were compiled together with the repertoire data. The aim of the study was to test whether cataloging public T cell receptors could identify signatures of past pathogen exposure. A later genetic analysis took genome-wide SNP genotypes for about three fifths of the 666 donors and used that subset as a discovery cohort. High-throughput TCR immunosequencing, statistical association of individual TCRs with disease status, and machine learning were combined to predict cytomegalovirus infection status. Of the 350 to 450 genotyped donors, more than 75% were placed in the genetic ancestry cluster associated with self-reported Caucasian donors. In an earlier analysis of over 550 of the donors, high-throughput TCR beta sequencing was used to judge whether each TCR beta V gene segment behaved as functional or pseudogenic. Rather than drawing on any new phenotypic data, the later analysis identified candidate immune exposures from TCR beta sequences and the way those sequences occurred across donors. HLA typing included class I and class II loci at four-digit resolution. The paper's findings and limits, for the study overall: Most TCR sequences were observed very rarely across donors, whereas some public TCRs were present in many individuals. In an earlier analysis of approximately 590 of the donors, most TCR beta V segments appeared in productive rearrangements about 90% or about 30% of the time, broadly matching IMGT annotations. In both the original and validation cohorts, the classifier was reported to diagnose cytomegalovirus status with high specificity and sensitivity. A later analysis found that HLA-associated TCR beta chains were more clonally expanded and had lower generation probabilities than equally common non-associated chains. In a later analysis, the rate of TCR association differed among HLA loci, with DRB1 alleles having the most associated TCRs and HLA-C alleles having the fewest. According to a later analysis, most CMV-associated TCR beta chains appeared to be HLA-restricted, and the HLA associations seemed to be driven largely by CMV exposure. In a later genetic analysis, fewer N-insertions in productive TCRs were reported among donors in an Asian-associated ancestry cluster than the roughly 700-donor mean. A later analysis associated 16,951 TCR beta sequences with specific HLA alleles at a false discovery rate of 0.05. The 87-base-pair reads could not distinguish some IMGT-functional V segments, including TRBV6-2 and TRBV6-3, so those segments were excluded. Strong co-occurrence of HLA alleles, especially DR and DQ, made assigning TCR associations to individual alleles difficult. Correlated functional status among segregating V segments might be attributable to linkage disequilibrium, but an unknown experimental factor could not be ruled out. Because HLA typing was unavailable for some donors at each locus, only the typed subset was used in association tests. Sequencing depth was assumed to be roughly uniform across donors in the presence/absence analyses, though that assumption may not hold. About 15 rarely observed V segments, including chromosome 9 orphons, were excluded from the earlier analysis of several hundred of the donors because counts were too low. The cohort was sequenced for TCR beta chains only, and without alpha or paired-chain data the features that could be detected were limited. A cluster of highly shared sequence variants was judged likely to represent a technical artifact of the sequencing pipeline. A later genetic analysis associated a missense DCLRE1C variant with V-gene and J-gene trimming of TCR beta chains, and an independent cohort replicated the association. A further reported finding was that TCR beta sequences accurately predicted the HLA-A and HLA-B alleles for most subjects in the first cohort. Three of the identified cytomegalovirus-associated TCR beta chains were confirmed in vitro to be specific for cytomegalovirus antigens. In a later analysis, several top co-occurrence clusters were reported to appear linked to parvovirus B19, influenza, CMV and Epstein-Barr virus. A total of fewer than 200 TCR beta chains were listed by the study as associated with cytomegalovirus. It was suggested by the authors that the approach could potentially be generalized to other disease states and immunological phenotypes. Immune exposure information for the cohort was limited to CMV serostatus.

Library preparation used the immunoSEQ multiplex PCR assay. For the multiplex PCR, a mixture combining 60 forward primers for TCR Vbeta segments and 13 reverse primers for TCR Jbeta segments was used. The CDR3 region of rearranged TCR beta genes was amplified from genomic DNA with a multiplex PCR assay. The amplified TCR beta libraries were sequenced on the Illumina HiSeq System as 87-base-pair reads. On the study's bioinformatics: A later analysis counted about 82 million unique TCR beta chains across the 670 or so repertoires, and some 11 million of these chains were shared by at least two donors. Raw reads were error-corrected and collapsed into unique sequences with a nearest-neighbor algorithm that merged closely related sequences to remove PCR and sequencing errors. V, D and J gene segments were assigned by aligning CDR3 sequences to IMGT reference sequences. For a sequence to be retained, at least a six-nucleotide match to both a V gene segment and a J gene segment was required. Rearrangements were called productive when the CDR3 lacked stop codons and stayed in frame with V and J; all others were non-productive. Following IMGT convention, CDR3 was defined as the stretch from the second conserved V-encoded cysteine up to the conserved J-encoded phenylalanine. The earlier analysis of 550 to 650 of the donors excluded any sequence lacking an unambiguous match to a single V gene segment. In an earlier analysis of 587 of the donors, V segments were called functional above 56.7% productive rearrangements and were called segregating when the between-donor standard deviation exceeded 5%. To diagnose cytomegalovirus status from the catalog of TCR beta chain sequences, a statistical classification framework was built. A later analysis assigned V and J genes by comparing TCR nucleotide sequences with IMGT/GENE-DB human TR gene sequences. A later analysis assigned CDR3 sequences and most-parsimonious VDJ recombination scenarios with the TCRdist pipeline. A later analysis defined each TCR beta chain by its CDR3 amino acid sequence plus V-gene family, and excluded reads lacking a unique V-gene family. A later analysis removed roughly 590 highly shared, low-generation-probability nucleotide sequences to deal with suspected cross-contamination and a sequencing artifact. In a later analysis, a clonal expansion index was calculated for each public chain from normalized within-repertoire ranks of inferred template counts. In a later analysis, generation probabilities were computed with a VDJ recombination model fitted to out-of-frame rearrangements, and the resulting probabilities were checked against IGoR. In a later analysis, hypergeometric tests were used to score TCR-TCR, TCR-HLA and TCR-CMV co-occurrence, with a repertoire-size bias correction applied to TCR pairs. A later analysis estimated false discovery rates by permuting HLA or CMV assignments 20 times. A later analysis grouped co-occurring TCRs with DBSCAN, adding TCRdist sequence similarity when clustering within HLA-allele-positive subsets. Co-occurrence clustering excluded repertoires with fewer than 30,000 or more than 120,000 public chains, plus five with anomalous nucleotide sharing. Drawn from immuneACCESS, this table holds only the in-frame rearrangements with V and J called that TCRdb kept. Clones are partly lost; checked studies trace under half to an unresolved V gene and leave the rest unexplained. That table furnishes V, J and clone size, whereas the DNA furnished D and trimming. The sample table holds around 200,000 clones, of which approximately 90% were seen once. The top ten hold roughly 1% of the sample.

Counted from cysteine to phenylalanine, this CDR3 has 17 amino acids. The entry retains the CDR3 DNA only, 51 bases that are in frame from base 1. Ends trimmed: V by 2 bases, J by 6 bases; bases unmatched to a gene: 12. The germline V gene (reference sequence) specifies MNHEY as CDR1 and SMNVEV as CDR2. The cohort consisted of hundreds of healthy bone marrow donors. At the time of sampling, every cohort member was nominally healthy, though immune exposures that went unrecorded were likely present. The donor was CMV seronegative and was included in the group of over 300 seronegative cohort members. A peripheral blood sample was provided by each donor, and peripheral blood mononuclear cells were used for TCR beta sequencing. Genomic DNA extraction from the blood cell samples was performed with the Qiagen DNeasy Blood Extraction Kit. On this clone: Its target antigen remains unknown. Qualities for individual bases were not recorded, and no much larger clone is one base off.

Sequenced sample: PBMCs. Rearrangement joined TRBV27 to TRBJ1-5, and TRBD1 matches 8 of the central bases. This TCR came from a woman aged 18-29 years in good health and CMV-seronegative. The CDR3 protein sequence reads: CASSLSFAGGPGQPQHF. The nucleotide sequence reads as follows: TGTGCCAGCAGTTTAAGTTTTGCAGGGGGCCCGGGTCAGCCCCAGCATTTT.